These T cell receptor beta chains were read from a single sample in a study of cytomegalovirus exposure and HLA in healthy donors. Produced via immunoSEQ multiplex PCR; TCRdb's table is partial and in-frame only. The sample holds 150,000 to 200,000 clones, 77% seen once. Sequencing was done on a sample of PBMCs. These receptors originate from a woman aged 40 to 50 in good health and CMV-seropositive. Each CDR3 is given without its conserved first and last residue. Each record gives: V gene, J gene, CDR3 protein.

v_gene: TRBV30
j_gene: TRBJ2-3
CDR3aa: AWSKGVAGTDTQY

v_gene: TRBV9
j_gene: TRBJ2-4
CDR3aa: ASSVVPTGENIQY

v_gene: TRBV7-6
j_gene: TRBJ2-7
CDR3aa: ASSLTTGEQY

v_gene: TRBV19
j_gene: TRBJ2-4
CDR3aa: ASSMGGAGLAKNIQY

v_gene: TRBV4-1
j_gene: TRBJ2-2
CDR3aa: ASSQERGKGELF

v_gene: TRBV6-6
j_gene: TRBJ1-1
CDR3aa: ASSDFRGANTEAF

v_gene: TRBV10-3
j_gene: TRBJ2-7
CDR3aa: AISESASGAYFSYEQY

v_gene: TRBV5-1
j_gene: TRBJ1-2
CDR3aa: ASSLYRDRYGYT

v_gene: TRBV5-1
j_gene: TRBJ1-2
CDR3aa: ASSLSRDYGYT

v_gene: TRBV11-3
j_gene: TRBJ1-2
CDR3aa: ASSFGTGDYGYT

v_gene: TRBV30
j_gene: TRBJ2-5
CDR3aa: AWSVRSTGPETQY

v_gene: TRBV10-3
j_gene: TRBJ2-3
CDR3aa: AISESSGGITDTQY

v_gene: TRBV19
j_gene: TRBJ2-3
CDR3aa: ASSIAGTDTQY

v_gene: TRBV18
j_gene: TRBJ2-5
CDR3aa: ASSPLRREGGETQY

v_gene: TRBV7-8
j_gene: TRBJ2-7
CDR3aa: ASSRGLLFYEQY

v_gene: TRBV7-6
j_gene: TRBJ2-2
CDR3aa: ASSLRTMNTGELF

v_gene: TRBV19
j_gene: TRBJ2-2
CDR3aa: ASRTTSRRGTGELF